This T cell receptor beta chain was recovered during a study of blood T cell repertoires in COVID-19. CDR1 LGHDT and CDR2 YNNKEL come from the germline V gene (reference sequence). V was trimmed by 0 bases and J by 2 bases, leaving 4 bases between them. The length of the CDR3 is 13 residues. Using immunoSEQ multiplex PCR, the repertoire was profiled, and TCRdb retains in-frame clones only, with some absent. This sample has hundreds of thousands of clones, with approximately 87% found just once. All enrollees were about 18 to 89 years old and from approximately 24 US areas. This clonotype originated in a woman aged 45 to 65 in a cohort exposed to, infected with or recovered from COVID-19 (not recorded which). The sequenced sample was PBMCs or T cells enriched from blood (not recorded which). The chain has TRBV3-1 (or the pseudogene TRBV3-2) and TRBJ1-2, with D uncertain. CDR3 region: CASSQEGNYGYTF. CDR3 sequence (DNA): TGTGCCAGCAGCCAAGAGGGCAACTATGGCTACACCTTC.